This T cell receptor beta chain was sequenced for a study of CD8+ T cells in alopecia areata. The germline V gene has CDR1 SGHDT and CDR2 YYEEEE. V lost 0 bases, J lost 0 bases, and 9 bases lay in between. The CDR3 runs to 15 residues. RNA extraction was followed by reverse transcription into cDNA, which acted as the sequencing template. Clones were read by immunoSEQ multiplex PCR, and TCRdb kept only the in-frame ones, dropping some. The table lists some 150,000 clones, 70% to 90% of them singletons. The treatment is: oral pan-JAK inhibitor, 5-10 mg twice daily. The receptor's source is a human donor with alopecia areata. The source material was CD8+ T cells sorted from blood, sampled at week 4, from a patient treated with tofacitinib. This chain joins TRBV5-6 and TRBJ1-1, with D tentatively TRBD1 (5 bases). The CDR3 DNA reads as TGTGCCAGCAGCTTGGGAGGGGACCTGAACACTGAAGCTTTCTTT. Its translation is CASSLGGDLNTEAFF.